This T cell receptor (beta chain) was captured by sequencing in a study of CXCR3-negative and CXCR3-positive naive CD8 T cells. Study findings and constraints: Naive cells that were CXCR3-positive had more hydrophobic TRB CDR3s (compared with CXCR3-negative naive cells).

UMI-labeled 5' RACE TRB cDNA libraries were prepared from the cells. Reprocessing the 5' RACE reads, TCRdb reports a single entry for every CDR3 protein and omits DNA. The listing records 84,000 or so distinct CDR3 sequences. With respect to this clonotype: Its cognate antigen is unknown.

The CDR3 sequence is 13 residues long. Germline CDR1 is SGHRS and CDR2 is YFSETQ. This sequence originates from a human donor in good health. Some clones in this sample may be carry-over from other donors' samples. The rearrangement uses TRBV5-1 and TRBJ1-1. The sample consisted of naive CXCR3+ CD8+ T cells from blood. The subset was: CD45RO-CCR7+CD27+CD95- naive CD8+ T cells expressing CXCR3 (TNR3+). CDR3: CASSLEADVEAFF.